Below are 12 T cell receptor beta chains sequenced from a single sample in a study of PD-L1 blockade in urothelial cancer. Sequencing was performed with immunoSEQ multiplex PCR; in TCRdb, only in-frame clones are kept and a portion is missing. The data show 50,000 to 65,000 clones, about 82% seen once. Sequences were derived from PBMCs, sampled around atezolizumab (anti-PD-L1) treatment. The receptors shown here come from a man aged 50-59 years with urothelial cancer.

The chain recombines TRBV28 with TRBJ1-2; D not resolved. CDR3 size: 13 residues. Germline V gene data show CDR1 as MDHEN and CDR2 as SYDVKM. Trimming shortened V by 6 bases and J by 3 bases, and 11 bases separated the two germline ends. CDR3 coding DNA: TGTGCCAGCAGACCCCCAGTCGACTATGGCTACACCTTC. This codes for CASRPPVDYGYTF.

V usage is TRBV5-4 and J usage is TRBJ2-6; no reliable D call. Germline loops: CDR1 SGHNT, CDR2 YYREEE (reference sequence). This CDR3 has 20 amino acids. The V end was cut by 3 bases, the J end by 0 bases, with 22 bases between. The DNA for the CDR3 is TGTGCCAGCAGCTCCCCCCTAGTGCCTCCCTTGAGCTCTGGGGCCAACGTCCTGACTTTC. Amino acid sequence: CASSSPLVPPLSSGANVLTF. Filled out from reference TRBV5-4 and TRBJ2-6, the complete variable domain reads ETGVTQSPTHLIKTRGQQVTLRCSSQSGHNTVSWYQQALGQGPQFIFQYYREEENGRGNFPPRFSGLQFPNYSSELNVNALELDDSALYLCASSSPLVPPLSSGANVLTFGAGSRLTVL.

V gene TRBV28 combines with J gene TRBJ2-7, with 7 nucleotides matching TRBD2. Germline-derived CDR1 and CDR2 are MDHEN and SYDVKM. Trimming cost V 1 base and J 7 bases; bases outside gene matches: 10. CDR3 length: 15 residues. DNA of the CDR3: TGTGCCAGCAGTTTATTCGGGCCCCCGGGGGGAGAGCAGTACTTC. This gives the protein CASSLFGPPGGEQYF.

The chain joins TRBV18 to TRBJ2-3, with D perhaps matching TRBD2 (6 bases). There are 14 residues in the CDR3. CDR1 KGHSH and CDR2 LQKENI come from the germline V gene. V was trimmed by 5 bases and J by 5 bases, leaving 14 bases between them. As DNA, the CDR3 is TGTGCCAGCTCAATCCCGGGAGCAAAAGATACGCAGTATTTT. It codes for CASSIPGAKDTQYF. The full variable domain, with the rest looked up from reference TRBV18 and TRBJ2-3, is NAGVMQNPRHLVRRRGQEARLRCSPMKGHSHVYWYRQLPEEGLKFMVYLQKENIIDESGMPKERFSAEFPKEGPSILRIQQVVRGDSAAYFCASSIPGAKDTQYFGPGTRLTVL.

The rearrangement links TRBV7-8 to TRBJ2-7; TRBD2 aligns across 11 bases. Trimming removed 5 bases from V and 0 bases from J; junction bases left unmatched: 9. CDR1 and CDR2 (germline): SGHVS, FQNEAQ. This CDR3 comprises 17 residues. The CDR3 region has the DNA TGTGCCAGCAGCAGACGGACTAGCGGGTCTGGCTCCTACGAGCAGTACTTC. It codes for CASSRRTSGSGSYEQYF.

This clone was found a few times. The V gene is TRBV6-6, the J gene TRBJ1-2; the match to TRBD1 covers 8 bases. There are 16 residues in the CDR3. Looked up from germline, CDR1 is MNHNY and CDR2 is SVGAGI (reference sequence). The trim removed 0 bases at V and 8 bases at J, leaving 11 bases unmatched. The CDR3 DNA is TGTGCCAGCAGTTACTCGGGAATGGACAGGGAGGGCGGCTACACCTTC. Amino acids: CASSYSGMDREGGYTF.

V is TRBV27 and J is TRBJ2-7; the D is unclear. Germline V lookup: CDR1 MNHEY, CDR2 SMNVEV (reference sequence). V was clipped by 8 bases and J by 0 bases, with 14 bases between them. The CDR3 covers 14 residues. CDR3 DNA: TGTGCCAGCTCCGTGGCGGATAGCTCCTACGAGCAGTACTTC. Amino acids: CASSVADSSYEQYF.

This chain connects TRBV27 to TRBJ2-5, with D possibly being TRBD2 (6 bases). Germline V lookup: CDR1 MNHEY, CDR2 SMNVEV (reference sequence). The CDR3 runs to 13 residues. V was trimmed by 6 bases and J by 5 bases, leaving 13 bases between them. This CDR3 is CASRGDSMETQYF. CDR3 DNA sequence: TGTGCCAGCAGAGGGGACTCCATGGAGACCCAGTACTTC.

The chain combines TRBV7-9 with TRBJ2-7; the D gene is possibly TRBD1 (5 bases). The CDR3 runs to 13 residues. The ends were cut back, 5 bases at V and 6 bases at J, with 14 bases in the middle. Germline V gene sequence: CDR1 SEHNR, CDR2 FQNEAQ (reference sequence). The CDR3 DNA is TGTGCCAGCAGCCGCGCTCAGGGCGGCGAGCAGTACTTC. Residues: CASSRAQGGEQYF.

The genes are TRBV15 and TRBJ1-3, with 9 bases that match TRBD1. J lost 2 bases, V lost 0 bases, and 2 bases had no gene match. The CDR3 covers 16 residues. Germline CDR1 and CDR2: LNHNV and YYDKDF (reference sequence). DNA for the CDR3: TGTGCCACCAGCAGAGATCGACAGGGGGCTGGAAACACCATATATTTT. It translates to CATSRDRQGAGNTIYF. Variable domain in full (rest from reference TRBV15 and TRBJ1-3): DAMVIQNPRYQVTQFGKPVTLSCSQTLNHNVMYWYQQKSSQAPKLLFHYYDKDFNNEADTPDNFQSRRPNTSFCFLDIRSPGLGDTAMYLCATSRDRQGAGNTIYFGEGSWLTVV.

This clone was detected a few times. The genes are TRBV7-9 and TRBJ2-3; no firm D call. CDR1 SEHNR and CDR2 FQNEAQ come from the germline V gene (reference sequence). The CDR3 loop spans 12 amino acids. Trimming took 8 bases from V and 5 from J, leaving 11 bases between them. The CDR3 DNA sequence: TGTGCCAGCCGCGCAGGCCTAGATACGCAGTATTTT. Residues: CASRAGLDTQYF.

J is TRBJ1-3 and V is TRBV7-9, with D unclear. V gave up 1 base and J gave up 0 bases, with 13 bases separating them. The CDR3 contains 17 residues. The V gene's germline CDR1 is SEHNR and CDR2 FQNEAQ (reference sequence). As DNA, the CDR3 is TGTGCCAGCAGCTTAGGGGTCGGAGCGCTCTCTGGAAACACCATATATTTT. Translation: CASSLGVGALSGNTIYF.